A single sample is the source of the 5 T cell receptor beta chains below, sequenced in a study of CD8 T cells in ankylosing spondylitis. MiXCR, applied by TCRdb to the 5' RACE reads, yields one record per CDR3 protein. Of some 250,000 distinct CDR3 sequences listed, roughly 8.6% are singletons. Source material: blood, either unsorted or a sorted T cell fraction (not recorded which). The receptors shown here come from a male donor with ankylosing spondylitis or in good health (not recorded which).

This clonotype was recorded at least ten times. V gene TRBV10-3 combines with J gene TRBJ1-2; tentatively, D is TRBD1 (5 bases). The ends were cut back, 11 bases at V and 0 bases at J, with 13 bases in the middle. Per germline, CDR1 ENHRY and CDR2 SYGVKD. The CDR3 has 13 amino acids. This chain's CDR3 is CAVGTEANYGYTF. In nucleotides, the CDR3 is TGTGCCGTTGGGACGGAGGCTAACTATGGCTACACCTTC.

This clonotype has a count of ten or more. The chain combines TRBV27 with TRBJ1-2; 7 positions match TRBD1. From germline, CDR1 is MNHEY and CDR2 SMNVEV (reference sequence). With 8 bases clipped from V and 1 base from J, the junction kept 7 bases outside the gene matches. The CDR3 loop spans 14 amino acids. The CDR3 coding sequence is TGTGCCAGCGGCGGCAGGGGGAGTAACTATGGCTACACCTTC. It translates to CASGGRGSNYGYTF.

Only one count was recorded for this clonotype. V and J are TRBV7-2 and TRBJ1-5; D gene unclear. In germline, CDR1 is SGHTA, CDR2 FQGNSA. This CDR3 contains 13 residues. V dropped 3 bases and J dropped 7 bases, with 10 bases sitting between them. The CDR3 DNA follows: TGTGCCAGCAGCTTTATGACTGAACAGCCCCAGCATTTT. Protein product: CASSFMTEQPQHF.

This clonotype occurred many times. The chain has TRBV10-3 and TRBJ1-4, with a tentative D call TRBD1 (5 bases). Germline V gene sequence: CDR1 ENHRY, CDR2 SYGVKD. V lost 6 bases and J lost 0, with 8 bases in between. This CDR3 contains 14 residues. CDR3 amino acids: CAISMTATNEKLFF. In DNA form, the CDR3 reads TGTGCCATCAGCATGACAGCAACTAATGAAAAACTGTTTTTT.

This chain links TRBV5-6 with TRBJ1-5; no clear D. The CDR3 length is 16 residues. Per the germline V gene, CDR1 is SGHDT and CDR2 is YYEEEE. Trimming removed 4 bases from V and 1 base from J, with 15 bases in between. The CDR3 DNA reads TGTGCCAGCAGCCGCTACCAGACACGGAGCAATCAGCCCCAGCATTTT. Its translation is CASSRYQTRSNQPQHF.